This T cell receptor beta chain was found in a study of response to subunit inactivated influenza vaccine (dated by TCRdb to 2017 to 2018). Background on the whole study: The study used deep quantitative T cell receptor repertoire profiling to track responses to a trivalent subunit inactivated influenza vaccine.

The library relied on RT-PCR. Reads for this sample came from an Illumina HiSeq 2500. TCRdb passed the public sequencing reads through fastp at Q25 and MiXCR, retaining productive beta sequences. Rows merge per CDR3 protein into single entries with the most common DNA and genes. The sample yields roughly 500,000 distinct CDR3 sequences; 25% were counted once. Over 1.5% of the sample is held by the ten biggest clonotypes. This clonotype was observed a few times. This receptor's antigen is unknown. No clone much larger than this one lies a single base away; base qualities are absent. Paper-wide results and their limitations: According to the authors, only a limited number of new T cells may be recruited by each seasonal influenza vaccination.

Cut back by 8 bases and 1 base, the V and J ends lie 8 bases apart. Taken from cysteine to phenylalanine, the CDR3 has 13 residues. The entry retains the CDR3 DNA only, 39 bases that are in frame from base 1. CDR1 and CDR2, per the germline V gene (reference sequence), are MNHEY and SMNVEV. The sequence links TRBV27 to TRBJ1-4; the D gene is unclear. The sample here was CD4+ T cells sorted from PBMCs, taken less than 6 days after vaccination. The source of this sequence is a middle-aged man who received an inactivated influenza vaccine. Donor details come from another sample of the same person, matched by shared clones. The nucleotide sequence reads as follows: TGTGCCAGCTCGGTTGTAACTAATGAAAAACTGTTTTTT. It translates as CASSVVTNEKLFF.